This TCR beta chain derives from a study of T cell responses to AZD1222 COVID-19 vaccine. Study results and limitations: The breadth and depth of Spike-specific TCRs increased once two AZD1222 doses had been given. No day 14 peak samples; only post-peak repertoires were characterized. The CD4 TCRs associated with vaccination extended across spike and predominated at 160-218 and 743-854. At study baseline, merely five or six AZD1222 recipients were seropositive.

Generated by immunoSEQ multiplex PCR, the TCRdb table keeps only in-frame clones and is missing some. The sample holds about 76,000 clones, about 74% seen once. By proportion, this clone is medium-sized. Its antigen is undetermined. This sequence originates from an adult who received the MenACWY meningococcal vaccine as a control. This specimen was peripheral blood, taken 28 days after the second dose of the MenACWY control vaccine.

CDR3 sequence reads: CSVASTVAEAFF. The CDR3 coding sequence is TGCAGCGTTGCCTCGACAGTGGCTGAAGCTTTCTTT. V is TRBV29-1 and J is TRBJ1-1, with D possibly being TRBD1 (5 bases). The CDR3 has 12 amino acids. The V end lost 4 bases, the J end lost 6 bases, and 12 bases lay between the germline ends. The germline V gene encodes CDR1 SQVTM and CDR2 ANQGSEA.